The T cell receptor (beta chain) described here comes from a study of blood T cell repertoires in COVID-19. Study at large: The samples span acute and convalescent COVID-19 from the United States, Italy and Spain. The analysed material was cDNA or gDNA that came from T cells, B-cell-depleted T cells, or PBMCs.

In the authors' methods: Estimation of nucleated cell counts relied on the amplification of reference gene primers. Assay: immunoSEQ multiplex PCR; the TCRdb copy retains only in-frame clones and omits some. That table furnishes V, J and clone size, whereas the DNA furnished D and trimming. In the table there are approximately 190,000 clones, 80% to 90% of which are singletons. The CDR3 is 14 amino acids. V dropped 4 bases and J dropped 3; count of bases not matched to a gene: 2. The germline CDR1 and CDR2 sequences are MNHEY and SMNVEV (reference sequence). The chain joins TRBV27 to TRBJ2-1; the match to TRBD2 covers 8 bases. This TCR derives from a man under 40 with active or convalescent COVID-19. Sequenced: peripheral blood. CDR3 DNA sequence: TGTGCCAGCAGTTCCGGGACTAGCTACAATGAGCAGTTCTTC. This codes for CASSSGTSYNEQFF.